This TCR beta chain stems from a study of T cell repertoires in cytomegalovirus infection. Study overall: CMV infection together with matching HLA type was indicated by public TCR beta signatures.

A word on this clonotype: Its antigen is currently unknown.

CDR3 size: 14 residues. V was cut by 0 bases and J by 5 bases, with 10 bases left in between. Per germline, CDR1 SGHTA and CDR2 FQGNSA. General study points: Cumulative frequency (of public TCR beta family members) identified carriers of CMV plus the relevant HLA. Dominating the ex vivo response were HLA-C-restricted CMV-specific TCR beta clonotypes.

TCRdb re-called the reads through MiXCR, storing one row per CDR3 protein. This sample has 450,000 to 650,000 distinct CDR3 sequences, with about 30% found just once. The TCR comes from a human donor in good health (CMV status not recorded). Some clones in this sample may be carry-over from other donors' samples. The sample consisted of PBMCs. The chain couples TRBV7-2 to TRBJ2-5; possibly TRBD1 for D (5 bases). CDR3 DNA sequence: TGTGCCAGCAGCTTAGCGATGGGGCGGGAGACCCAGTACTTC. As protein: CASSLAMGRETQYF.